This T cell receptor beta chain was identified in a study of blood T cell repertoires in COVID-19. Study as a whole: Specimens from acute and convalescent COVID-19 originated in the United States, Italy and Spain. Sources were T cells, B-cell-depleted T cells, or PBMCs; the material itself was cDNA or gDNA.

Original processing notes: Estimation of nucleated cell counts was performed using reference gene primer amplification. Profiled with immunoSEQ multiplex PCR; TCRdb holds only in-frame clones, not every one. That table furnishes V, J and clone size, whereas the DNA furnished D and trimming. This sample has about 59,000 clones, with more than 60% found just once. V lost 4 bases, J lost 8 bases, and 10 bases stayed unmatched. CDR1 and CDR2 from the germline V gene are GTSNPN and SVGIG (reference sequence). This CDR3 has 14 amino acids. The J gene is TRBJ1-4, the V gene TRBV30; 7 bases align to TRBD1. The clonotype originates from a woman between 65 and 79 years old with acute or convalescent COVID-19. The sequenced sample consisted of peripheral blood. CDR3 DNA sequence: TGTGCCTGGAAGGTCCAGGCAGGGGGGGAAAAACTGTTTTTT. Encoded protein: CAWKVQAGGEKLFF.